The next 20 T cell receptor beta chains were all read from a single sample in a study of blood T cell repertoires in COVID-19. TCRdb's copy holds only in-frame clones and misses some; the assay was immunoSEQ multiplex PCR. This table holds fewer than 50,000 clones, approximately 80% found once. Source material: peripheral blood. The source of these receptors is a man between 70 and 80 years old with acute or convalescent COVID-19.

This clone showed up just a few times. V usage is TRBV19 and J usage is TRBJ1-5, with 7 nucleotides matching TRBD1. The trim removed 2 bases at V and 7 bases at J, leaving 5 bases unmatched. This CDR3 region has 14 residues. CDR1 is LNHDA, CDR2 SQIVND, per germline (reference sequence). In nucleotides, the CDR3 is TGTGCCAGTAGTATAACAGGGGTACGGCAGCCCCAGCATTTT. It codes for CASSITGVRQPQHF.

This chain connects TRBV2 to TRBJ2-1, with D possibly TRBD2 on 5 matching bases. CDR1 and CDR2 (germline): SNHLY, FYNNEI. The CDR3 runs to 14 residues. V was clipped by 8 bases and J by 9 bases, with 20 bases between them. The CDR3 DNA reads TGTGCCAGCGGAGCGGCGTTCCTTGAAAGTGAGCAGTTCTTC. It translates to CASGAAFLESEQFF.

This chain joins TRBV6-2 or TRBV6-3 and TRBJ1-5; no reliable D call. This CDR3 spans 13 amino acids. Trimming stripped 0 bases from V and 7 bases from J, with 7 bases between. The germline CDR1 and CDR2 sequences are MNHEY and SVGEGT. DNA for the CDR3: TGTGCCAGCAGTTACTCGCCGGGGCAGCCCCAGCATTTT. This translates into CASSYSPGQPQHF.

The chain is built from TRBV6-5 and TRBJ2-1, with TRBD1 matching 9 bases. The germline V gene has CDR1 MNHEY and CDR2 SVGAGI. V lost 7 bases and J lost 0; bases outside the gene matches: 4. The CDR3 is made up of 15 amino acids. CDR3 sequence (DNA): TGTGCCAGCACCGAGACAGGGGGCTCCTACAATGAGCAGTTCTTC. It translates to CASTETGGSYNEQFF.

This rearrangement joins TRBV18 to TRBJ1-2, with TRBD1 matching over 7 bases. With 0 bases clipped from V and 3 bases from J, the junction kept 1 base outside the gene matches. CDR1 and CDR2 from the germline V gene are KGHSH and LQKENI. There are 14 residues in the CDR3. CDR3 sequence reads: CASSPPGTDYGYTF. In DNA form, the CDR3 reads TGTGCCAGCTCACCACCAGGGACAGACTATGGCTACACCTTC.

Written as DNA, the CDR3 is TGTGCCAGCAGCTTTGATGGGACAGGTTCCTACGAGCAGTACTTC. Protein product: CASSFDGTGSYEQYF. This chain uses TRBV7-2 with TRBJ2-7; 8 positions agree with TRBD1. Germline loops: CDR1 SGHTA, CDR2 FQGNSA. This CDR3 has 15 residues. Trimming at V came to 3 bases and at J to 1 base, leaving 5 bases not matched to a gene.

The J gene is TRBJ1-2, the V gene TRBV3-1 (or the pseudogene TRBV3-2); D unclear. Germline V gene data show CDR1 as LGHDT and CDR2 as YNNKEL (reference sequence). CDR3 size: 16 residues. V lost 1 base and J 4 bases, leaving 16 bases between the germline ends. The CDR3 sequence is CASSQGLGESFYGYTF. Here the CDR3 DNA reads TGTGCCAGCAGCCAAGGGTTGGGAGAGAGTTTCTATGGCTACACCTTC.

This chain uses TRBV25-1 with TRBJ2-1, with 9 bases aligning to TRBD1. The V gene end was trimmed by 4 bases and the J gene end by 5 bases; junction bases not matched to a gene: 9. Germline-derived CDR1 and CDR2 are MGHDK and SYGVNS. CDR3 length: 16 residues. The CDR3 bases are TGTGCCAGCAGTGGCCCCGGGACAGGGCTTCACAATGAGCAGTTCTTC. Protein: CASSGPGTGLHNEQFF.

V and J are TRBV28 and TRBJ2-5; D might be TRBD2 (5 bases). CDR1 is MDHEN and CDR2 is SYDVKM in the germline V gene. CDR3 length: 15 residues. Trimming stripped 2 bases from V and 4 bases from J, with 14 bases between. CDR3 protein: CASSLGLEWVETQYF. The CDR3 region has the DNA TGTGCCAGCAGTTTAGGACTTGAGTGGGTAGAGACCCAGTACTTC.

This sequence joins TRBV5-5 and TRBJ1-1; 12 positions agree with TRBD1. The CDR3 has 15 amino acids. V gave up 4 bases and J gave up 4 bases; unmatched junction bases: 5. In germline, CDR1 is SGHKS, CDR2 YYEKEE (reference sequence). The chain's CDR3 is CASSRRGQGATEAFF. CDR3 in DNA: TGTGCCAGCAGCCGGCGGGGACAGGGGGCCACTGAAGCTTTCTTT.

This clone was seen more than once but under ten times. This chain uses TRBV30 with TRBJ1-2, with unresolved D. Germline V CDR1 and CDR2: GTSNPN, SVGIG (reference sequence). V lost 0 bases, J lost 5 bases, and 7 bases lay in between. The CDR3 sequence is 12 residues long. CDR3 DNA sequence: TGTGCCTGGAGTGTGGCGGGTTATGGCTACACCTTC. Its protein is CAWSVAGYGYTF.

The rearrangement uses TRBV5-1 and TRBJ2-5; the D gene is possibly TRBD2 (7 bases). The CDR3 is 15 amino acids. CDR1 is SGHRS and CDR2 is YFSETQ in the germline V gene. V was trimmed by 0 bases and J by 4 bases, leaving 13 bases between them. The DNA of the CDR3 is TGCGCCAGCAGCTTGGAAAGGGGGGGGCGAGAGACCCAGTACTTC. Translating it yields CASSLERGGRETQYF.

CDR3 DNA sequence: TGCAGCCTCCAGGGGCTTGAAAAACTGTTTTTT. Translating it yields CSLQGLEKLFF. The chain uses TRBV20-1 and TRBJ1-4, with a weak D call TRBD1 (6 bases). Per germline, CDR1 DFQATT and CDR2 SNEGSKA (reference sequence). The CDR3 totals 11 residues.

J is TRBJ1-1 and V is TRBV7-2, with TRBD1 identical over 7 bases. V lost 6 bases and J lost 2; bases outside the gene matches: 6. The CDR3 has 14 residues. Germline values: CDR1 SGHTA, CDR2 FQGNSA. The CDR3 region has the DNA TGTGCCAGCAGACGGGACAGCCGCAACACTGAAGCTTTCTTT. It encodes CASRRDSRNTEAFF.

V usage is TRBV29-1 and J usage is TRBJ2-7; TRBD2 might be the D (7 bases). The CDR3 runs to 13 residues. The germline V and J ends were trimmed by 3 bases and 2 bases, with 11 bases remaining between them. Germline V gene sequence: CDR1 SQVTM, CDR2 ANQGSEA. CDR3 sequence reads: CSVDAGAAYEQYF. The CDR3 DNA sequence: TGCAGCGTTGACGCGGGGGCAGCCTACGAGCAGTACTTC.

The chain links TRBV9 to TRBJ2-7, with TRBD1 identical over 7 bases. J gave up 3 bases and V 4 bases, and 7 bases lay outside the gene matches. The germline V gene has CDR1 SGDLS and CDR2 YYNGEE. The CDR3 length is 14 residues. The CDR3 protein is CASSSGTVGYEQYF. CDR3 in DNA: TGTGCCAGCAGCTCCGGGACAGTTGGCTACGAGCAGTACTTC.

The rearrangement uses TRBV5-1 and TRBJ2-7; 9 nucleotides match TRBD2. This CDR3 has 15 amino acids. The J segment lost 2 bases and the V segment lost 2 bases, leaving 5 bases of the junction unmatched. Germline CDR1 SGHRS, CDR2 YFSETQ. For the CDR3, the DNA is TGCGCCAGCAGCTTTCTAGCGGGGTACCCCTACGAGCAGTACTTC. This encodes CASSFLAGYPYEQYF.

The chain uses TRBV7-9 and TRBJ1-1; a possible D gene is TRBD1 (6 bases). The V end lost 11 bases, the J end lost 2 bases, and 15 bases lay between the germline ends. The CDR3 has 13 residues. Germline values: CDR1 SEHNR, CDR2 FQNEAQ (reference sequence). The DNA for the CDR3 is TGTGCCGGAGACCTACAGGGAAACACTGAAGCTTTCTTT. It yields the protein CAGDLQGNTEAFF.

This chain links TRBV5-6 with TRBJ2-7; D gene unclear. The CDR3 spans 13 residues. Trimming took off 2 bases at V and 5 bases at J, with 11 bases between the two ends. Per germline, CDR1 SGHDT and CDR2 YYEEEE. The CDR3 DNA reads TGTGCCAGCAGCTTTACCGGTTTCCACGAGCAGTACTTC. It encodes CASSFTGFHEQYF.

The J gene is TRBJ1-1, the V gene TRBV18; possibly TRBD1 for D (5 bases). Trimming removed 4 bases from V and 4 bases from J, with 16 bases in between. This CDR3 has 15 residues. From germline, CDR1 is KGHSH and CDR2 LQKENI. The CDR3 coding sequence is TGTGCCAGCTCACGAGACAATAGGGGCACCACTGAAGCTTTCTTT. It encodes CASSRDNRGTTEAFF. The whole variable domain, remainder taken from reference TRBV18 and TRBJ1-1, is NAGVMQNPRHLVRRRGQEARLRCSPMKGHSHVYWYRQLPEEGLKFMVYLQKENIIDESGMPKERFSAEFPKEGPSILRIQQVVRGDSAAYFCASSRDNRGTTEAFFGQGTRLTVV.